A selection of T cell receptor beta chains follows, all from one sample in a study of beta chain features in type 1 diabetes. Measured with immunoSEQ multiplex PCR; TCRdb has only the in-frame clones, and not every one. Here the sample spans approximately 360,000 clones, around an eighth being singletons. Sequenced: naive CD4+ T cells from blood. The receptors were gathered from a woman aged 18-29 years with type 1 diabetes. Both conserved end residues are part of each CDR3. Each record gives: D gene, V gene, clone size, J gene, CDR3 protein, CDR3 DNA. A D gene is named only where the DNA matches it firmly. Clone size appears in some rows only: once, few, many, or a class for an expanded clone.

d_call: -; v_call: TRBV15; clone_size: few; j_call: TRBJ1-4; cdr3_aa: CATSRPSAGEKLFF; cdr3_nt: TGTGCCACCAGCAGACCCTCGGCGGGAGAAAAACTGTTTTTT
d_call: TRBD2; v_call: TRBV5-4; clone_size: -; j_call: TRBJ2-1; cdr3_aa: CASSPTSGSSESYNEQFF; cdr3_nt: TGTGCCAGCAGCCCGACTAGCGGGTCGTCGGAATCCTACAATGAGCAGTTCTTC
d_call: -; v_call: TRBV30; clone_size: -; j_call: TRBJ1-4; cdr3_aa: CAWRWGENEKLFF; cdr3_nt: TGTGCCTGGAGATGGGGGGAAAATGAAAAACTGTTTTTT
d_call: TRBD2; v_call: TRBV9; clone_size: -; j_call: TRBJ2-2; cdr3_aa: CASSERGLGTGELFF; cdr3_nt: TGTGCCAGCAGCGAGCGGGGGCTTGGCACCGGGGAGCTGTTTTTT
d_call: -; v_call: TRBV6-6; clone_size: -; j_call: TRBJ1-3; cdr3_aa: CASSYSQGNTIYF; cdr3_nt: TGTGCCAGCAGTTACTCACAGGGAAACACCATATATTTT
d_call: TRBD2; v_call: TRBV4-3; clone_size: few; j_call: TRBJ2-3; cdr3_aa: CASSQQRGDLTDTQYF; cdr3_nt: TGCGCCAGCAGCCAACAGCGGGGGGACCTAACAGATACGCAGTATTTT
d_call: TRBD2; v_call: TRBV5-1; clone_size: few; j_call: TRBJ2-5; cdr3_aa: CASNTAGLARGETQYF; cdr3_nt: TGCGCCAGCAACACGGCGGGACTAGCGAGGGGAGAGACCCAGTACTTC
d_call: TRBD2; v_call: TRBV29-1; clone_size: few; j_call: TRBJ2-1; cdr3_aa: CSVGTSGRGDNEQFF; cdr3_nt: TGCAGCGTTGGGACTAGCGGGAGGGGAGACAATGAGCAGTTCTTC
d_call: TRBD1; v_call: TRBV7-2; clone_size: -; j_call: TRBJ1-2; cdr3_aa: CASSSKQGAGGYTF; cdr3_nt: TGTGCCAGCAGCTCGAAACAGGGGGCAGGAGGCTACACCTTC
d_call: -; v_call: TRBV9; clone_size: -; j_call: TRBJ2-5; cdr3_aa: CASSPRRGLFVETQYF; cdr3_nt: TGTGCCAGCAGCCCGCGACGGGGTCTATTCGTCGAGACCCAGTACTTC
d_call: TRBD2; v_call: TRBV4-3; clone_size: few; j_call: TRBJ2-3; cdr3_aa: CASSLGTSGVPSTDTQYF; cdr3_nt: TGCGCCAGCAGCCTCGGGACTAGCGGGGTCCCTAGCACAGATACGCAGTATTTT
d_call: TRBD1; v_call: TRBV5-4; clone_size: -; j_call: TRBJ1-4; cdr3_aa: CASSLQGLDEKLFF; cdr3_nt: TGTGCCAGCAGCTTACAGGGGTTAGATGAAAAACTGTTTTTT
d_call: TRBD1; v_call: TRBV29-1; clone_size: few; j_call: TRBJ1-2; cdr3_aa: CSVAKGQGLNYGYTF; cdr3_nt: TGCAGCGTTGCAAAGGGACAGGGGCTAAACTATGGCTACACCTTC
d_call: -; v_call: TRBV5-6; clone_size: -; j_call: TRBJ2-7; cdr3_aa: CASSLILRDSYEQYF; cdr3_nt: TGTGCCAGCAGCTTGATTTTACGGGACTCCTACGAGCAGTACTTC
d_call: -; v_call: TRBV30; clone_size: few; j_call: TRBJ2-1; cdr3_aa: CAWNRVSGNEQFF; cdr3_nt: TGTGCCTGGAACAGGGTTTCTGGCAATGAGCAGTTCTTC
d_call: -; v_call: TRBV15; clone_size: few; j_call: TRBJ2-1; cdr3_aa: CATSRDSTANEQFF; cdr3_nt: TGTGCCACCAGCAGAGATTCCACAGCCAATGAGCAGTTCTTC
d_call: -; v_call: TRBV4-3; clone_size: -; j_call: TRBJ2-1; cdr3_aa: CASSRQTSLPYNEQFF; cdr3_nt: TGCGCCAGCAGCCGCCAGACTAGTCTTCCCTACAATGAGCAGTTCTTC
d_call: TRBD1; v_call: TRBV7-8; clone_size: -; j_call: TRBJ2-3; cdr3_aa: CASSYDRATDTQYF; cdr3_nt: TGTGCCAGCAGTTATGACAGGGCCACAGATACGCAGTATTTT
d_call: TRBD2; v_call: TRBV9; clone_size: few; j_call: TRBJ2-7; cdr3_aa: CASSVTSGRDGEQYF; cdr3_nt: TGTGCCAGCAGCGTAACTAGCGGGAGGGATGGTGAGCAGTACTTC
d_call: -; v_call: TRBV7-9; clone_size: -; j_call: TRBJ1-1; cdr3_aa: CASSLGFAGFF; cdr3_nt: TGTGCCAGCAGCTTAGGATTTGCGGGTTTCTTT
d_call: -; v_call: TRBV25-1; clone_size: -; j_call: TRBJ2-1; cdr3_aa: CASINGDWGLHNEQFF; cdr3_nt: TGTGCCAGCATTAATGGGGACTGGGGCCTCCACAATGAGCAGTTCTTC
d_call: -; v_call: TRBV18; clone_size: -; j_call: TRBJ2-3; cdr3_aa: CASSSGTDTQYF; cdr3_nt: TGTGCCAGCTCGTCGGGGACAGATACGCAGTATTTT
d_call: TRBD1; v_call: TRBV29-1; clone_size: few; j_call: TRBJ2-7; cdr3_aa: CSVGGQTFYEQYF; cdr3_nt: TGCAGCGTTGGGGGACAGACCTTTTACGAGCAGTACTTC
d_call: -; v_call: TRBV18; clone_size: few; j_call: TRBJ2-1; cdr3_aa: CASSPRSPGGAEQFF; cdr3_nt: TGTGCCAGCTCACCACGATCGCCCGGCGGTGCTGAGCAGTTCTTC
d_call: TRBD1; v_call: TRBV6-1; clone_size: few; j_call: TRBJ1-5; cdr3_aa: CASSEVQGKFSSNQPQHF; cdr3_nt: TGTGCCAGCAGTGAAGTACAGGGGAAGTTTAGTAGCAATCAGCCCCAGCATTTT
d_call: TRBD1; v_call: TRBV5-6; clone_size: -; j_call: TRBJ1-2; cdr3_aa: CASSLGTGGGGTF; cdr3_nt: TGTGCCAGCAGCTTGGGGACAGGGGGAGGAGGCACCTTC
d_call: TRBD2; v_call: TRBV2; clone_size: -; j_call: TRBJ2-7; cdr3_aa: CASSDGGDYEQYF; cdr3_nt: TGTGCCAGCAGTGACGGGGGGGACTACGAGCAGTACTTC
d_call: -; v_call: TRBV7-2; clone_size: few; j_call: TRBJ2-7; cdr3_aa: CASSPSFYSYEQYF; cdr3_nt: TGTGCCAGCAGCCCTTCTTTTTACTCCTACGAGCAGTACTTC
d_call: TRBD1; v_call: TRBV10-3; clone_size: -; j_call: TRBJ2-7; cdr3_aa: CAISESRGQVYEQYF; cdr3_nt: TGTGCCATCAGTGAGTCGAGGGGACAGGTCTACGAGCAGTACTTC
d_call: TRBD2; v_call: TRBV25-1; clone_size: -; j_call: TRBJ2-7; cdr3_aa: CASRRQASGEQYF; cdr3_nt: TGTGCCAGCAGACGACAGGCTAGCGGGGAGCAGTACTTC
d_call: TRBD1; v_call: TRBV30; clone_size: -; j_call: TRBJ1-2; cdr3_aa: CAWSVLGQGARYTF; cdr3_nt: TGTGCCTGGAGTGTACTGGGACAGGGGGCTCGCTACACCTTC
d_call: TRBD1; v_call: TRBV6-6; clone_size: -; j_call: TRBJ2-5; cdr3_aa: CASSFGQGRETQYF; cdr3_nt: TGTGCCAGCAGTTTCGGACAGGGGAGGGAGACCCAGTACTTC
d_call: -; v_call: TRBV5-8; clone_size: -; j_call: TRBJ2-1; cdr3_aa: CASRHRDISYNEQFF; cdr3_nt: TGTGCCAGCAGACACCGGGACATCTCTTACAATGAGCAGTTCTTC
d_call: -; v_call: TRBV5-5; clone_size: -; j_call: TRBJ2-1; cdr3_aa: CASRPTSHVEQFF; cdr3_nt: TGTGCCAGCAGGCCCACTTCGCATGTTGAGCAGTTCTTC
d_call: TRBD2; v_call: TRBV9; clone_size: -; j_call: TRBJ2-6; cdr3_aa: CASSVGGSGANVLTF; cdr3_nt: TGTGCCAGCAGCGTGGGGGGGTCTGGGGCCAACGTCCTGACTTTC
d_call: TRBD1; v_call: TRBV9; clone_size: -; j_call: TRBJ2-2; cdr3_aa: CASSSGTGDLIGELFF; cdr3_nt: TGTGCCAGCAGCTCTGGGACAGGGGATTTGATCGGGGAGCTGTTTTTT
d_call: -; v_call: TRBV5-6; clone_size: -; j_call: TRBJ2-1; cdr3_aa: CASSLIAGDEQFF; cdr3_nt: TGTGCCAGCAGCTTGATTGCAGGGGATGAGCAGTTCTTC
d_call: TRBD2; v_call: TRBV6-5; clone_size: -; j_call: TRBJ2-5; cdr3_aa: CASRMGLEETQYF; cdr3_nt: TGTGCCAGCAGGATGGGACTAGAAGAGACCCAGTACTTC
d_call: -; v_call: TRBV9; clone_size: few; j_call: TRBJ2-6; cdr3_aa: CASSVRYGANVLTF; cdr3_nt: TGTGCCAGCAGCGTTCGCTATGGGGCCAACGTCCTGACTTTC
d_call: -; v_call: TRBV7-2; clone_size: -; j_call: TRBJ1-2; cdr3_aa: CASTPGGGFHGYTF; cdr3_nt: TGTGCCAGCACCCCCGGTGGGGGCTTTCATGGCTACACCTTC
d_call: -; v_call: TRBV9; clone_size: few; j_call: TRBJ1-4; cdr3_aa: CASSVAAGGNEKLFF; cdr3_nt: TGTGCCAGCAGCGTAGCTGCCGGGGGAAATGAAAAACTGTTTTTT
d_call: TRBD2; v_call: TRBV7-6; clone_size: -; j_call: TRBJ2-3; cdr3_aa: CASSGRGGPDTQYF; cdr3_nt: TGTGCCAGCAGCGGCCGGGGAGGGCCAGATACGCAGTATTTT
d_call: -; v_call: TRBV29-1; clone_size: -; j_call: TRBJ1-1; cdr3_aa: CSVGIGETGRAFF; cdr3_nt: TGCAGCGTTGGGATAGGGGAAACCGGGAGAGCTTTCTTT
d_call: -; v_call: TRBV30; clone_size: few; j_call: TRBJ2-5; cdr3_aa: CAWAGSLETQYF; cdr3_nt: TGTGCCTGGGCCGGTAGTCTGGAGACCCAGTACTTC
d_call: TRBD2; v_call: TRBV5-4; clone_size: -; j_call: TRBJ2-3; cdr3_aa: CASSRLAGAAGTDTQYF; cdr3_nt: TGTGCCAGCAGCCGACTAGCGGGAGCGGCCGGCACAGATACGCAGTATTTT
d_call: TRBD1; v_call: TRBV25-1; clone_size: few; j_call: TRBJ2-5; cdr3_aa: CASSDRTGEETQYF; cdr3_nt: TGTGCCAGCAGTGACCGGACAGGAGAAGAGACCCAGTACTTC
d_call: -; v_call: TRBV19; clone_size: few; j_call: TRBJ1-5; cdr3_aa: CASSTGGAGNQPQHF; cdr3_nt: TGTGCCAGTAGTACGGGCGGGGCAGGGAATCAGCCCCAGCATTTT
d_call: -; v_call: TRBV10-3; clone_size: few; j_call: TRBJ2-5; cdr3_aa: CAIMGAETQYF; cdr3_nt: TGTGCCATCATGGGAGCGGAGACCCAGTACTTC
d_call: TRBD1; v_call: TRBV5-4; clone_size: few; j_call: TRBJ1-1; cdr3_aa: CASSPRTGRYTEAFF; cdr3_nt: TGTGCCAGCAGCCCACGGACAGGGCGGTACACTGAAGCTTTCTTT
d_call: -; v_call: TRBV4-3; clone_size: few; j_call: TRBJ2-7; cdr3_aa: CASSRLRDNYEQYF; cdr3_nt: TGCGCCAGCAGCCGCCTTCGGGACAACTACGAGCAGTACTTC
d_call: -; v_call: TRBV15; clone_size: few; j_call: TRBJ1-1; cdr3_aa: CATSRVKAPETEAFF; cdr3_nt: TGTGCCACCAGCAGAGTAAAGGCCCCGGAGACTGAAGCTTTCTTT
d_call: TRBD2; v_call: TRBV25-1; clone_size: -; j_call: TRBJ2-7; cdr3_aa: CASSVLAGSYEQYF; cdr3_nt: TGTGCCAGCAGTGTACTAGCGGGCTCCTACGAGCAGTACTTC